The rows below give T cell receptor beta chains drawn from one sample of a study of regulatory T cells in long-lasting Graves disease. TCRdb re-analysed the multiplex PCR reads in MiXCR, keeping a single row per CDR3 protein. The sample consists of approximately 400,000 distinct CDR3 sequences, about a quarter of them appearing once. Here the sequenced sample was peripheral blood mononuclear cells (PBMCs), taken when the disease was refractory, from a patient treated with antithyroid drugs. These receptors all come from a female donor with Graves disease. Both conserved end residues are part of each CDR3. The order of the fields is V gene, D gene, J gene, clone size, CDR3 protein, CDR3 DNA. D genes are given only for firm matches. Size values are once, few and many counts, or a class for expanded clones, and some rows have none.

v_gene: TRBV6-1; d_gene: -; j_gene: TRBJ1-3; abundance: few; CDR3aa: CASPGAGAGNTIYF; CDR3nt: TGTGCCAGCCCTGGCGCCGGGGCCGGAAACACCATATATTTT
v_gene: TRBV29-1; d_gene: TRBD1; j_gene: TRBJ1-1; abundance: many; CDR3aa: CSAQSGTGGGYTEAFF; CDR3nt: TGCAGCGCGCAATCCGGGACAGGGGGCGGTTACACTGAAGCTTTCTTT
v_gene: TRBV7-2; d_gene: -; j_gene: TRBJ2-7; abundance: many; CDR3aa: CASSLAVEGVQYF; CDR3nt: TGTGCCAGCAGCTTAGCAGTCGAGGGAGTTCAGTACTTC
v_gene: TRBV11-3; d_gene: TRBD2; j_gene: TRBJ2-2; abundance: few; CDR3aa: CASSLAGLAGGVTGELFF; CDR3nt: TGTGCCAGCAGCTTAGCGGGACTAGCGGGAGGAGTCACCGGGGAGCTGTTTTTT
v_gene: TRBV9; d_gene: -; j_gene: TRBJ1-1; abundance: -; CDR3aa: CASSPFPDSPAFF; CDR3nt: TGTGCCAGCAGCCCATTCCCCGACTCCCCAGCTTTCTTT
v_gene: TRBV7-8; d_gene: TRBD2; j_gene: TRBJ2-5; abundance: -; CDR3aa: CASSLGSASGETQYF; CDR3nt: TGTGCCAGCAGCTTAGGGTCGGCTAGCGGAGAGACCCAGTACTTC
v_gene: TRBV11-1; d_gene: -; j_gene: TRBJ2-2; abundance: -; CDR3aa: CASMRGPNTGELFF; CDR3nt: TGTGCCAGCATGAGAGGGCCGAACACCGGGGAGCTGTTTTTT
v_gene: TRBV7-2; d_gene: -; j_gene: TRBJ2-7; abundance: -; CDR3aa: CASSLAGAPEQYF; CDR3nt: TGTGCCAGCAGCTTAGCAGGAGCACCCGAGCAGTACTTC
v_gene: TRBV7-9; d_gene: -; j_gene: TRBJ1-1; abundance: -; CDR3aa: CASSQTDRNEAFF; CDR3nt: TGTGCCAGCAGCCAAACGGACCGAAATGAAGCTTTCTTT
v_gene: TRBV7-9; d_gene: -; j_gene: TRBJ1-1; abundance: -; CDR3aa: CASSKQTAEAFF; CDR3nt: TGTGCCAGCAGCAAACAGACAGCAGAAGCTTTCTTT
v_gene: TRBV12-3/TRBV12-4; d_gene: -; j_gene: TRBJ2-7; abundance: many; CDR3aa: CASSFGGYEQYF; CDR3nt: TGTGCCAGCAGCTTCGGAGGTTACGAGCAGTACTTC
v_gene: TRBV28; d_gene: -; j_gene: TRBJ2-1; abundance: -; CDR3aa: CASSRVRTRYNEQFF; CDR3nt: TGTGCCAGCAGTAGAGTCCGGACACGCTACAATGAGCAGTTCTTC
v_gene: TRBV19; d_gene: TRBD1; j_gene: TRBJ1-6; abundance: -; CDR3aa: CATEGQNSPLHF; CDR3nt: TGTGCCACCGAGGGACAGAATTCACCCCTCCACTTT
v_gene: TRBV15; d_gene: -; j_gene: TRBJ1-2; abundance: many; CDR3aa: CATSRDSGGYTF; CDR3nt: TGTGCCACCAGCAGAGATTCGGGTGGCTACACCTTC
v_gene: TRBV20-1; d_gene: TRBD1; j_gene: TRBJ1-2; abundance: few; CDR3aa: CSAEAQGENGYTF; CDR3nt: TGCAGTGCGGAAGCCCAGGGGGAGAATGGCTACACCTTC
v_gene: TRBV20-1; d_gene: -; j_gene: TRBJ1-5; abundance: many; CDR3aa: CSARGQVGQPQHF; CDR3nt: TGCAGTGCTAGAGGACAGGTAGGACAGCCCCAGCATTTT
v_gene: TRBV5-6; d_gene: -; j_gene: TRBJ1-1; abundance: many; CDR3aa: CASSLLGSSNTEAFF; CDR3nt: TGTGCCAGCAGCTTGTTGGGCAGTTCGAACACTGAAGCTTTCTTT
v_gene: TRBV6-1; d_gene: -; j_gene: TRBJ1-5; abundance: many; CDR3aa: CASIEWEWKRRHF; CDR3nt: TGTGCCAGCATAGAGTGGGAGTGGAAGAGGAGGCATTTT
v_gene: TRBV7-6; d_gene: -; j_gene: TRBJ2-7; abundance: many; CDR3aa: CASSGTRGDEQYF; CDR3nt: TGTGCCAGCAGCGGGACACGCGGGGACGAGCAGTACTTC
v_gene: TRBV11-3; d_gene: -; j_gene: TRBJ1-5; abundance: -; CDR3aa: CASSLSGIMNNQPQHF; CDR3nt: TGTGCCAGCAGCTTGTCAGGGATCATGAACAATCAGCCCCAGCATTTT
v_gene: TRBV30; d_gene: TRBD1; j_gene: TRBJ1-1; abundance: many; CDR3aa: CAWRGDREDTEAFF; CDR3nt: TGTGCCTGGAGGGGGGACAGGGAGGACACTGAAGCCTTCTTT
v_gene: TRBV6-1; d_gene: TRBD1; j_gene: TRBJ2-7; abundance: few; CDR3aa: CASSRGQGGPYEQYF; CDR3nt: TGTGCCAGCAGCCGGGGACAGGGCGGACCCTACGAGCAGTACTTC
v_gene: TRBV9; d_gene: TRBD1; j_gene: TRBJ1-2; abundance: -; CDR3aa: CASSAHDRDASWGYTF; CDR3nt: TGTGCCAGCAGCGCCCACGACAGGGACGCTTCGTGGGGCTACACCTTC
v_gene: TRBV20-1; d_gene: TRBD2; j_gene: TRBJ2-1; abundance: -; CDR3aa: CSANGGRVLNEQFF; CDR3nt: TGCAGTGCTAACGGCGGGAGAGTACTCAATGAGCAGTTCTTC
v_gene: TRBV12-3/TRBV12-4; d_gene: -; j_gene: TRBJ2-7; abundance: many; CDR3aa: CASTKNPQTGYEQYF; CDR3nt: TGTGCCAGCACCAAAAACCCCCAGACCGGTTACGAGCAGTACTTC
v_gene: TRBV6-1; d_gene: TRBD1; j_gene: TRBJ2-2; abundance: -; CDR3aa: CASRMRTRGPGELFF; CDR3nt: TGTGCCAGCAGGATGCGGACAAGGGGGCCCGGGGAGCTGTTTTTT
v_gene: TRBV20-1; d_gene: -; j_gene: TRBJ1-2; abundance: -; CDR3aa: CSASASGAWAGYTF; CDR3nt: TGCAGTGCTTCTGCCTCAGGGGCCTGGGCGGGCTACACCTTC
v_gene: TRBV10-3; d_gene: -; j_gene: TRBJ1-5; abundance: -; CDR3aa: CAISERGSDSNQPQHF; CDR3nt: TGTGCCATCAGTGAAAGAGGGTCCGATAGCAATCAGCCCCAGCATTTT
v_gene: TRBV20-1; d_gene: TRBD1; j_gene: TRBJ2-5; abundance: many; CDR3aa: CSARDPGTGGKQTQYF; CDR3nt: TGCAGTGCTAGAGATCCCGGGACAGGGGGTAAACAGACCCAGTACTTC
v_gene: TRBV9; d_gene: TRBD1; j_gene: TRBJ1-2; abundance: -; CDR3aa: CASSVERSGGYGYTF; CDR3nt: TGTGCCAGCAGCGTAGAGAGGTCAGGGGGGTATGGCTACACCTTC
v_gene: TRBV20-1; d_gene: -; j_gene: TRBJ2-7; abundance: -; CDR3aa: CSARRGGSSYEQYF; CDR3nt: TGCAGTGCCCGTCGTGGGGGTTCGTCCTACGAGCAGTACTTC
v_gene: TRBV3-1; d_gene: -; j_gene: TRBJ1-2; abundance: many; CDR3aa: CASSQWDEGYYGYTF; CDR3nt: TGTGCCAGCAGCCAATGGGACGAGGGATACTATGGCTACACCTTC
v_gene: TRBV15; d_gene: -; j_gene: TRBJ2-5; abundance: many; CDR3aa: CATSRDFRSAETQYF; CDR3nt: TGTGCCACCAGCAGAGATTTCAGGTCGGCGGAGACCCAGTACTTC
v_gene: TRBV11-2; d_gene: -; j_gene: TRBJ2-7; abundance: many; CDR3aa: CASSLVAPRGYEQYF; CDR3nt: TGTGCCAGCAGCTTAGTAGCCCCCCGGGGATACGAGCAGTACTTC
v_gene: TRBV11-2; d_gene: -; j_gene: TRBJ2-2; abundance: few; CDR3aa: CASSVRDTGTSNTGELFF; CDR3nt: TGTGCCAGCAGTGTTAGGGACACCGGGACTTCTAACACCGGGGAGCTGTTTTTT
v_gene: TRBV6-5; d_gene: -; j_gene: TRBJ2-7; abundance: -; CDR3aa: CASSYGSLEAREQYF; CDR3nt: TGTGCCAGCAGTTACGGGTCTCTCGAGGCCCGAGAGCAGTACTTC
v_gene: TRBV27; d_gene: -; j_gene: TRBJ1-4; abundance: many; CDR3aa: CASRDPNAEKLFF; CDR3nt: TGTGCCAGCAGGGACCCTAACGCTGAAAAACTGTTTTTT
v_gene: TRBV19; d_gene: TRBD2; j_gene: TRBJ2-7; abundance: -; CDR3aa: CASSPRREGSYGQYF; CDR3nt: TGTGCCAGTAGTCCGAGGAGGGAGGGGTCCTACGGGCAGTACTTC
v_gene: TRBV28; d_gene: -; j_gene: TRBJ2-5; abundance: many; CDR3aa: CASSGRGAEETQYF; CDR3nt: TGTGCCAGCAGTGGCCGGGGCGCGGAAGAGACCCAGTACTTC
v_gene: TRBV5-1; d_gene: TRBD1; j_gene: TRBJ1-1; abundance: many; CDR3aa: CASSSGQGQEAFF; CDR3nt: TGCGCCAGCAGCTCCGGACAGGGGCAAGAAGCTTTCTTT
v_gene: TRBV5-1; d_gene: -; j_gene: TRBJ1-5; abundance: few; CDR3aa: CASSLETDQPQHF; CDR3nt: TGCGCCAGCAGCTTGGAGACCGATCAGCCCCAGCATTTT